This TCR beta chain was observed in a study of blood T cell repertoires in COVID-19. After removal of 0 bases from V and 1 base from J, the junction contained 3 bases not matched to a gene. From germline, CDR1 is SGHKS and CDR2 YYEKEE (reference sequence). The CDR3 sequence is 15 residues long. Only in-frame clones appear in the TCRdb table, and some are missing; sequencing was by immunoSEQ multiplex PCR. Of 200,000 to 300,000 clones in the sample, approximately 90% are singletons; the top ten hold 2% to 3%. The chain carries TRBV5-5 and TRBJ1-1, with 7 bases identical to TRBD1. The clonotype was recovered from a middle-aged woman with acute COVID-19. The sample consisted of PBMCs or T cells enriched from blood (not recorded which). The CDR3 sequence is CASSLEGAGNTEAFF. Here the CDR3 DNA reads TGTGCCAGCAGCTTGGAGGGGGCAGGGAACACTGAAGCTTTCTTT.